The 8 T cell receptor beta chains below come from one sample, sequenced in a study of regulatory T cells in long-lasting Graves disease. Time point in this sample: newly diagnosed GD, antithyroid drugs for less than 3 months. PBMCs were the source of the RNA used for TCR sequencing. Building of the TCR beta libraries involved iRepertoire HTBI primers and Arm-PCR of CDR3 regions. TCRdb redid the calling of the multiplex PCR reads with MiXCR, one entry per CDR3 protein. The repertoire has around 400,000 distinct CDR3 sequences, roughly 16% of them found once; the top ten carry roughly 20%. The source was peripheral blood mononuclear cells (PBMCs), collected at new diagnosis, from a patient treated with antithyroid drugs. The receptors shown here come from a female donor with Graves disease.

Ten or more counts support this clonotype. The chain is built from TRBV19 and TRBJ2-7; D is uncertain. Trimming removed 5 bases at V and 2 bases at J, with 13 bases between. In germline, CDR1 is LNHDA, CDR2 SQIVND (reference sequence). The CDR3 sequence is 14 residues long. The CDR3 DNA sequence: TGTGCCAGTAGTTTCCCAAGGGCACCCTACGAGCAGTACTTC. It specifies CASSFPRAPYEQYF.

This clonotype has ten or more counts. The chain combines TRBV3-1 with TRBJ1-1; D may be TRBD1 (6 bases). Germline CDR1 is LGHDT and CDR2 is YNNKEL (reference sequence). This CDR3 contains 15 residues. Trimming took 2 bases from V and 5 from J, leaving 15 bases between them. The CDR3 reads CASSQLGRGGTEAFF. CDR3 in DNA: TGTGCCAGCAGCCAATTGGGCAGAGGGGGGACTGAAGCTTTCTTT.

This clonotype was recorded many times. The chain carries TRBV11-2 and TRBJ1-1; TRBD1 might be the D (6 bases). Trimming pared 4 bases from V and 5 bases from J, leaving 14 bases between. The germline CDR1 and CDR2 sequences are SGHAT and FQNNGV. The CDR3 length is 14 residues. The CDR3 loop reads CASSSEWGATEAFF. In nucleotides, the CDR3 is TGTGCCAGCAGCTCCGAATGGGGGGCGACTGAAGCTTTCTTT.

This clonotype came up many times. The chain joins TRBV7-2 to TRBJ1-1, with D uncertain. The germline V gene encodes CDR1 SGHTA and CDR2 FQGNSA. With 3 bases removed from V and 11 bases from J, the gap between germline ends came to 13 bases. The CDR3 consists of 12 residues. The CDR3 DNA reads as TGTGCCAGCAGCTTTTACACCCATGGGGCTTTCTTT. Amino acids: CASSFYTHGAFF.

The sample holds many counts of this clonotype. The V and J genes are TRBV2 and TRBJ1-6; 9 bases align to TRBD1. V was pared by 6 bases and J by 0 bases, with 15 bases of the junction left unmatched. Germline V gene sequence: CDR1 SNHLY, CDR2 FYNNEI. The CDR3 is made up of 20 amino acids. CDR3 nucleotides: TGTGCCAGCAGCTCCCCCCCGGGACAGGGCCCAAACTCCTATAATTCACCCCTCCACTTT. Translating gives CASSSPPGQGPNSYNSPLHF.

In this sample, this clonotype turned up a few times. The V and J genes are TRBV20-1 and TRBJ2-7; unclear D gene. This CDR3 comprises 11 residues. Trimming took off 0 bases at V and 6 bases at J, with 6 bases between the two ends. Looked up from germline, CDR1 is DFQATT and CDR2 is SNEGSKA (reference sequence). This chain's CDR3 is CSARDQAEQYF. Here the CDR3 DNA reads TGCAGTGCTAGAGATCAAGCCGAGCAGTACTTC.

This clonotype was counted a few times. The genes are TRBV4-1 and TRBJ1-4, with TRBD1 as a possible D gene (5 bases). The CDR3 covers 16 residues. Trimming removed 3 bases from V and 8 bases from J, with 19 bases in between. CDR1 and CDR2 from the germline V gene are MGHRA and YSYEKL. DNA for the CDR3: TGCGCCAGCAGCCAGCCGACGGGACGGCGACGGGAAAAACTGTTTTTT. Protein product: CASSQPTGRRREKLFF.

This clonotype was counted many times. The chain couples TRBV10-1 to TRBJ1-1; 7 positions match TRBD1. The germline V gene has CDR1 WNHNN and CDR2 SYGVQD (reference sequence). Trimming cost V 8 bases and J 4 bases; bases outside gene matches: 16. The CDR3 covers 16 residues. The DNA for the CDR3 is TGCGCCAGCCGCCAACGGTCGGACAGGAGGTGCACTGAAGCTTTCTTT. It yields the protein CASRQRSDRRCTEAFF.